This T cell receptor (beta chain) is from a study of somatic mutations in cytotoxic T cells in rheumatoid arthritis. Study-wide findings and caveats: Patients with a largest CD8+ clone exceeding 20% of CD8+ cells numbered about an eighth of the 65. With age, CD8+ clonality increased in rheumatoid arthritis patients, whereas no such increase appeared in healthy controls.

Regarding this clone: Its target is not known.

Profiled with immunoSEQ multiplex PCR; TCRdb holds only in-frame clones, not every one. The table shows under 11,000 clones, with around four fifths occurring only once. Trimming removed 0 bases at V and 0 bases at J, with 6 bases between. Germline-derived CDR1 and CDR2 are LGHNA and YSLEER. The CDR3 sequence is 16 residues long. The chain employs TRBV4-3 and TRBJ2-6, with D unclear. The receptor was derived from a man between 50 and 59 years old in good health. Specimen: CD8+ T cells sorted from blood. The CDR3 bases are TGCGCCAGCAGCCAAGATGCCAGCTCTGGGGCCAACGTCCTGACTTTC. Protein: CASSQDASSGANVLTF.